A selection of T cell receptor beta chains follows, all from one sample in a study of blood T cell repertoires in COVID-19. The table came from immunoSEQ multiplex PCR; TCRdb's copy has only in-frame clones and leaves some out. This table has 110,000 to 150,000 clones, around 76% appearing once. What was sequenced was peripheral blood. These TCRs come from a man between 60 and 75 years old with acute or convalescent COVID-19. Each CDR3 is given with its conserved first and last residue. D genes are given only for firm matches. Expanded clones are given a class, and other clones once, few, many or no size at all.

D,size,length,J,V,DNA,CDR3
.,.,13,TRBJ1-1,TRBV27,TGTGCCAGCCGACCATTACAGGGCACTGAAGCTTTCTTT,CASRPLQGTEAFF
.,.,13,TRBJ2-2,TRBV29-1,TGCAGCGTTGAACAGGGGGGTGTCGGGGAGCTGTTTTTT,CSVEQGGVGELFF
TRBD2,.,15,TRBJ2-3,TRBV7-2,TGTGCCAGCAGCCAAACCTCTAGCGGGAGTTATGCGCAGTATTTT,CASSQTSSGSYAQYF
.,once,14,TRBJ2-7,TRBV27,TGTGCCAGCACCACCCGTGAGGGCTCGGGCGAGCAGTACTTC,CASTTREGSGEQYF
TRBD2,.,12,TRBJ2-7,TRBV29-1,TGCAGCGTTGAGTTGGGAGGGTTCGAGCAGTACTTC,CSVELGGFEQYF
TRBD1,once,15,TRBJ1-6,TRBV10-1,TGCGCCAGCAGTGAAGGGACAGGGAATAATTCACCCCTCCACTTT,CASSEGTGNNSPLHF
.,.,14,TRBJ2-6,TRBV6-2/TRBV6-3,TGTGCCAGCAGTCGCGACTTGGGGGCCAACGTCCTGACTTTC,CASSRDLGANVLTF
.,.,14,TRBJ1-2,TRBV6-1,TGTGCCAGCAGTGAATCCCCCGAGGCGTACGGCTACACCTTC,CASSESPEAYGYTF
TRBD1,.,13,TRBJ1-2,TRBV27,TGTGCCAGCAGTGGAACGACAGGGAATCGCTACACCTTC,CASSGTTGNRYTF
.,.,14,TRBJ2-2,TRBV3-1/TRBV3-2,TGTGCCAGCAGCCAATCCACGAACACCGGGGAGCTGTTTTTT,CASSQSTNTGELFF
TRBD2,.,18,TRBJ2-1,TRBV19,TGTGCCAGTACGGGTGGGGGAGGGAGCTGGGGTCATTACAATGAGCAGTTCTTC,CASTGGGGSWGHYNEQFF
.,.,15,TRBJ1-1,TRBV7-3,TGTGCCAGCAGCCCATCCACAGGGATGAACACTGAAGCTTTCTTT,CASSPSTGMNTEAFF
.,.,15,TRBJ2-6,TRBV13,TGTGCCAGCAGCGAGCAGGGTTCTGGGGCCAACGTCCTGACTTTC,CASSEQGSGANVLTF
TRBD2,few,18,TRBJ2-5,TRBV7-8,TGTGCCAGCAGCCCAAGACTAGCGGGAGACCTGTACCAAGAGACCCAGTACTTC,CASSPRLAGDLYQETQYF
TRBD2,few,17,TRBJ2-7,TRBV5-6,TGTGCCAGCAGCGCACCCGGGACTAGCGCTTCTTCCTACGAGCAGTACTTC,CASSAPGTSASSYEQYF
TRBD1,.,11,TRBJ1-1,TRBV6-6,TGTGCCGGAAGGGGGCGCACTGAAGCTTTCTTT,CAGRGRTEAFF
.,few,15,TRBJ1-5,TRBV24-1,TGTGCCACCAGTGATTTAAAGGGGGGGGATCAGCCCCAGCATTTT,CATSDLKGGDQPQHF
.,.,17,TRBJ2-1,TRBV11-3,TGTGCCAGCAGCCTCGGTCTAGGAGCGGCCATCTACAATGAGCAGTTCTTC,CASSLGLGAAIYNEQFF
TRBD2,.,16,TRBJ2-2,TRBV18,TGTGCCAGCTCAACTCCTGGACTAGCAAACACCGGGGAGCTGTTTTTT,CASSTPGLANTGELFF
.,.,14,TRBJ1-2,TRBV28,TGTGCCAGCACCCTCCCGGGGAAAGGCAATGGCTACACCTTC,CASTLPGKGNGYTF
TRBD2,.,16,TRBJ2-7,TRBV7-9,TGTGCCAGCAGCTTAAGGGGGACTAGCGTGACCTACGAGCAGTACTTC,CASSLRGTSVTYEQYF
TRBD1,.,16,TRBJ2-7,TRBV23-1,TGCGCCAGCAGTCAATCGTTGACAGGGAAACCCTACGAGCAGTACTTC,CASSQSLTGKPYEQYF
TRBD1,.,16,TRBJ1-2,TRBV5-1,TGCGCCAGCAGCTCAGATCCGGGACAGGGTGTCGGTGGCTACACCTTC,CASSSDPGQGVGGYTF
.,.,13,TRBJ2-7,TRBV30,TGTGCCTGGAGTAATGCGGGGTCCTACGAGCAGTACTTC,CAWSNAGSYEQYF
.,.,14,TRBJ2-5,TRBV2,TGTGCCAGCATCACCCCCACATACCAAGAGACCCAGTACTTC,CASITPTYQETQYF
TRBD1,.,15,TRBJ2-1,TRBV7-9,TGTGCCAGCAGCTTAGGACAGGGGACCTACAATGAGCAGTTCTTC,CASSLGQGTYNEQFF
TRBD1,.,15,TRBJ2-5,TRBV7-9,TGTGCCAGCAGCTTAGGACCGGGACAGGGAGAGACCCAGTACTTC,CASSLGPGQGETQYF
TRBD2,.,14,TRBJ2-2,TRBV30,TGTGCCTGGAGTCCGGGACTAGGGCCCGGGGAGCTGTTTTTT,CAWSPGLGPGELFF
TRBD2,.,14,TRBJ2-7,TRBV19,TGTGCCAGTAGTCCGGGACTAGCGGGAGTCGAGCAGTACTTC,CASSPGLAGVEQYF
.,.,12,TRBJ2-7,TRBV12-3/TRBV12-4,TGTGCCAGCAGTCCTGCTAGCTACGAGCAGTACTTC,CASSPASYEQYF
TRBD2,.,16,TRBJ2-1,TRBV6-5,TGTGCCAGCAGTTACTCCGGAGGGACTACCTACAATGAGCAGTTCTTC,CASSYSGGTTYNEQFF
TRBD2,few,17,TRBJ2-3,TRBV5-1,TGCGCCAGCAGCTTGTTGGGACTAGCGGGAGTTGCAGATACGCAGTATTTT,CASSLLGLAGVADTQYF
TRBD2,few,18,TRBJ2-1,TRBV5-5,TGTGCCAGCAGCTCCCGAGGACTAGCGCGAAGCTCCTACAATGAGCAGTTCTTC,CASSSRGLARSSYNEQFF
TRBD1,once,16,TRBJ2-3,TRBV7-9,TGTGCCAGCAGCTTAGGGGACAGGACTAGCACAGATACGCAGTATTTT,CASSLGDRTSTDTQYF
.,.,10,TRBJ2-7,TRBV29-1,TGCAGCGTTGCCCAGGACGAGCAGTACTTC,CSVAQDEQYF
TRBD1,.,14,TRBJ2-7,TRBV5-1,TGCGCCAGCAGCCAACGGACAGGGGGCAACGAGCAGTACTTC,CASSQRTGGNEQYF